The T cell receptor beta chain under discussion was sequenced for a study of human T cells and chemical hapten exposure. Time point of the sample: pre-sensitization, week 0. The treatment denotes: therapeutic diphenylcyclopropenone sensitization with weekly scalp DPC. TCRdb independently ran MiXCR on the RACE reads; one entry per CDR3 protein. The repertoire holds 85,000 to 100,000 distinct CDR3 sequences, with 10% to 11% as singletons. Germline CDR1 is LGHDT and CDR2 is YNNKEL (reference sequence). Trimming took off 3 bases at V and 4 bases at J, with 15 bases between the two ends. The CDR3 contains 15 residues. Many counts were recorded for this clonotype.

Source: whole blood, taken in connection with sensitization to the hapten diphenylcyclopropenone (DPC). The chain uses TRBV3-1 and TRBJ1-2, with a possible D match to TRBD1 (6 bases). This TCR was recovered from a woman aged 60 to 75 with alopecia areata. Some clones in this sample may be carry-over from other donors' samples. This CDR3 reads CASSQSRRGTYGYTF. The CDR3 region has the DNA TGTGCCAGCAGCCAGAGTCGAAGGGGGACCTATGGCTACACCTTC.